The rows below give T cell receptor beta chains drawn from one sample of a study of cytomegalovirus exposure and HLA in healthy donors. Assay: immunoSEQ multiplex PCR; the TCRdb copy retains only in-frame clones and omits some. This table has 200,000 to 250,000 clones, approximately 78% appearing once. The sequenced material came from PBMCs. These receptors all stem from a male donor in good health and CMV-seronegative. CDR3s include the opening cysteine and the closing phenylalanine or tryptophan. A D gene is named only where the DNA matches it firmly. Some rows have no size entry. The others give once, few or many, or a class for an expanded clone.

j_call d_call v_call clone_size cdr3_length cdr3_aa cdr3_nt
TRBJ2-1 - TRBV19 - 14 CASVQGGSYNEQFF TGTGCCAGTGTGCAGGGTGGCTCCTACAATGAGCAGTTCTTC
TRBJ2-7 TRBD2 TRBV11-2 - 15 CASSLDKGGRYEQYF TGTGCCAGCAGCTTAGATAAGGGCGGGAGGTACGAGCAGTACTTC
TRBJ2-3 - TRBV9 - 14 CASSVSGAGDTQYF TGTGCCAGCAGCGTCTCGGGAGCGGGAGATACGCAGTATTTT
TRBJ2-1 TRBD1 TRBV27 - 17 CASSLWGQGAFSNEQFF TGTGCCAGCAGTTTATGGGGGCAGGGGGCGTTTTCCAATGAGCAGTTCTTC
TRBJ2-1 TRBD2 TRBV6-1 - 19 CASSEAPGRLAGAYNEQFF TGTGCCAGCAGTGAAGCACCGGGGAGACTAGCGGGAGCCTACAATGAGCAGTTCTTC
TRBJ2-1 - TRBV5-1 few 16 CASSALLGSSYNEQFF TGCGCCAGCAGCGCACTGCTTGGGAGCTCCTACAATGAGCAGTTCTTC
TRBJ2-7 - TRBV7-9 - 14 CASSHLDSTYEQYF TGTGCCAGCAGCCATCTTGACAGTACCTACGAGCAGTACTTC
TRBJ2-3 TRBD2 TRBV14 few 17 CASSPAGTSRLTDTQYF TGTGCCAGCAGCCCCGCCGGGACTAGCAGACTCACAGATACGCAGTATTTT
TRBJ2-1 - TRBV5-1 - 15 CASSFGQEGVDEQFF TGCGCCAGCAGCTTCGGACAGGAGGGGGTCGATGAGCAGTTCTTC
TRBJ2-7 - TRBV10-2 - 16 CASSGILLALAYEQYF TGCGCCAGCAGTGGAATCTTACTAGCCCTAGCCTACGAGCAGTACTTC
TRBJ2-5 TRBD2 TRBV6-5 few 15 CASRETAYGRETQYF TGTGCCAGCAGAGAGACAGCGTACGGGAGGGAGACCCAGTACTTC
TRBJ2-1 TRBD2 TRBV7-8 - 14 CASRLAGEYNEQFF TGTGCCAGCAGACTAGCGGGGGAGTACAATGAGCAGTTCTTC
TRBJ2-7 TRBD2 TRBV10-3 - 15 CAISEFSGVAYEQYF TGTGCCATCAGTGAGTTTAGCGGGGTTGCCTACGAGCAGTACTTC
TRBJ2-7 - TRBV6-5 - 14 CASVNLAGAYEQYF TGTGCCAGCGTGAATTTGGCAGGGGCCTACGAGCAGTACTTC
TRBJ2-7 - TRBV5-5 - 15 CASSFRPAQSYEQYF TGTGCCAGCAGCTTCAGGCCTGCCCAATCCTACGAGCAGTACTTC
TRBJ2-7 TRBD1 TRBV5-1 - 15 CASSRMDRSSYEQYF TGCGCCAGCAGCCGAATGGACAGGAGTTCCTACGAGCAGTACTTC
TRBJ2-1 TRBD2 TRBV6-1 - 17 CASSVDKGLAGYNEQFF TGTGCCAGCAGTGTTGATAAGGGACTAGCGGGATACAATGAGCAGTTCTTC
TRBJ2-3 - TRBV9 - 16 CASSVVGSGSTDTQYF TGTGCCAGCAGCGTAGTAGGTAGCGGATCCACAGATACGCAGTATTTT
TRBJ2-3 TRBD2 TRBV19 - 15 CASSISGVSTDTQYF TGTGCCAGTAGTATAAGCGGGGTCAGCACAGATACGCAGTATTTT
TRBJ2-7 TRBD1 TRBV10-1 - 14 CASRPGQGALEQYF TGCGCCAGCCGACCGGGACAGGGGGCCCTCGAGCAGTACTTC
TRBJ2-7 TRBD2 TRBV7-9 few 14 CASGGLADSYEQYF TGTGCCAGCGGAGGACTAGCGGACTCCTACGAGCAGTACTTC
TRBJ2-7 TRBD1 TRBV11-2 - 16 CASSLGLGQGLYEQYF TGTGCCAGCAGCTTAGGGCTAGGACAGGGGCTCTACGAGCAGTACTTC
TRBJ1-2 - TRBV11-2 few 13 CASSFPGYGGYTF TGTGCCAGCAGCTTCCCAGGCTATGGTGGCTACACCTTC
TRBJ2-1 TRBD2 TRBV27 few 12 CASSSGGNEQFF TGTGCCAGCAGTTCGGGGGGCAATGAGCAGTTCTTC
TRBJ2-1 - TRBV25-1 once 13 CASSGATYNEQFF TGTGCCAGCAGTGGGGCCACCTACAATGAGCAGTTCTTC
TRBJ2-7 - TRBV4-1 - 15 CASSQESGFTYEQYF TGCGCCAGCAGCCAAGAGAGCGGTTTTACCTACGAGCAGTACTTC
TRBJ1-5 - TRBV28 - 15 CASSLSDTSNQPQHF TGTGCCAGCAGTTTGAGTGACACTAGCAATCAGCCCCAGCATTTT
TRBJ2-2 TRBD1 TRBV10-3 - 14 CAIAGTENTGELFF TGTGCCATCGCCGGGACAGAGAACACCGGGGAGCTGTTTTTT
TRBJ2-3 - TRBV27 once 14 CASSSGTKGDTQYF TGTGCCAGCAGTTCCGGGACAAAGGGAGATACGCAGTATTTT
TRBJ1-4 TRBD1 TRBV7-6 - 18 CASSPQTGTATTNEKLFF TGTGCCAGCAGCCCTCAAACCGGGACAGCCACAACTAATGAAAAACTGTTTTTT
TRBJ1-6 - TRBV6-5 - 16 CASSYSTGTYNSPLHF TGTGCCAGCAGTTACTCCACAGGGACCTATAATTCACCCCTCCACTTT
TRBJ2-7 TRBD2 TRBV6-5 - 15 CASSYSSGRVYEQYF TGTGCCAGCAGTTACTCTAGCGGGAGGGTCTACGAGCAGTACTTC
TRBJ1-1 - TRBV7-9 - 13 CASSLEKSTEAFF TGTGCCAGCAGCTTGGAGAAATCCACTGAAGCTTTCTTT
TRBJ2-2 TRBD1 TRBV6-5 - 14 CASSSDRGAGELFF TGTGCCAGCAGCTCAGACAGGGGGGCCGGGGAGCTGTTTTTT
TRBJ2-3 TRBD2 TRBV10-3 - 16 CAISPIAGALRDTQYF TGTGCCATCAGCCCCATAGCGGGAGCCCTCAGAGATACGCAGTATTTT
TRBJ2-7 - TRBV5-4 - 14 CASSLEGTLAEQYF TGTGCCAGCAGCTTAGAGGGCACCCTCGCCGAGCAGTACTTC
TRBJ2-1 TRBD2 TRBV19 once 13 CASTLAGGGEQFF TGTGCCAGTACCCTAGCGGGAGGCGGTGAGCAGTTCTTC
TRBJ1-5 - TRBV5-1 - 14 CASSFGGYNQPQHF TGCGCCAGCAGCTTCGGGGGTTACAATCAGCCCCAGCATTTT
TRBJ1-1 - TRBV5-1 - 20 CASSGRPNTGSNPRNTEAFF TGCGCCAGCAGCGGCCGACCAAATACAGGGTCCAACCCAAGGAACACTGAAGCTTTCTTT
TRBJ1-4 TRBD1 TRBV6-5 - 15 CASSWTGVPNEKLFF TGTGCCAGCAGTTGGACAGGGGTTCCTAATGAAAAACTGTTTTTT
TRBJ2-1 TRBD2 TRBV27 - 13 CASSLREGEEQFF TGTGCCAGCAGTTTGCGGGAGGGGGAGGAACAGTTCTTC
TRBJ2-7 TRBD2 TRBV5-1 - 13 CASGLAGSYEQYF TGCGCCAGCGGCCTAGCGGGATCCTACGAGCAGTACTTC
TRBJ1-5 TRBD1 TRBV6-1 - 16 CASSEITGVGNQPQHF TGTGCCAGCAGTGAAATTACAGGGGTGGGGAATCAGCCCCAGCATTTT
TRBJ1-5 TRBD1 TRBV7-9 - 15 CASSPLDRGNQPQHF TGTGCCAGCAGCCCTCTGGACAGGGGGAATCAGCCCCAGCATTTT
TRBJ2-2 TRBD1 TRBV7-3 - 16 CASSLMTGGKGGELFF TGTGCCAGCAGCTTAATGACAGGGGGCAAGGGCGGGGAGCTGTTTTTT
TRBJ2-1 - TRBV4-1 - 13 CASSQDGRGGQFF TGCGCCAGCAGCCAAGACGGGCGGGGCGGACAGTTCTTC
TRBJ1-1 TRBD1 TRBV9 - 15 CASSAMGQGNTEAFF TGTGCCAGCAGCGCGATGGGACAGGGGAACACTGAAGCTTTCTTT
TRBJ1-5 - TRBV6-1 few 15 CASSEGGAANQPQHF TGTGCCAGCAGTGAAGGTGGCGCGGCGAATCAGCCCCAGCATTTT
TRBJ1-1 - TRBV2 - 13 CASSEDSITEAFF TGTGCCAGCAGTGAGGACTCAATCACTGAAGCTTTCTTT
TRBJ2-3 TRBD2 TRBV27 - 13 CASRITSGTSGYF TGTGCCAGCAGGATAACCTCCGGGACTAGCGGGTACTTT